This TCR beta chain was profiled in a study of blood T cell repertoires in COVID-19. Study details: T cells, B-cell-depleted T cells, or PBMCs supplied cDNA or gDNA.

The CDR3 totals 17 residues. Trimming took off 3 bases at V and 2 bases at J, with 20 bases between the two ends. Germline CDR1 and CDR2: MDHEN and SYDVKM. Authors' data handling: Amplification of reference gene primers provided the estimated nucleated cell counts. Data came from immunoSEQ multiplex PCR; TCRdb stores just in-frame clones and leaves some out. The V and J calls and clone size are taken from that table; D and trimming were inferred from the DNA. This sample yields tens of thousands of clones, of which around 90% are seen a single time; 7% to 9.5% belongs to the top ten. This TCR was recovered from a human donor in a cohort sampled during active COVID-19. This chain uses TRBV28 with TRBJ2-7, with D unclear. The sequenced material came from peripheral blood. CDR3 coding DNA: TGTGCCAGCAGTTTGAGAGGTTCTACCAATCGGGCCTACGAGCAGTACTTC. Residues: CASSLRGSTNRAYEQYF.